Following are 9 T cell receptor beta chains from one sample sequenced in a study of Graves' ophthalmopathy and Graves' hyperthyroidism. Amplification from RNA transcripts yielded the TCR beta CDR3 regions. The first round was an RT-PCR with HTBI primers, and the second round was a multiplex PCR. Via MiXCR, TCRdb re-called the multiplex PCR reads, giving one row per CDR3 protein. Found here are a few hundred thousand distinct CDR3 sequences, over 20% of them singletons; the top ten hold 2.5% to 3.5%. Sequenced sample: peripheral blood. The source is a woman younger than 30 with stable Graves' hyperthyroidism.

This clonotype occurred many times. The chain recombines TRBV7-2 with TRBJ2-4; tentatively, D is TRBD2 (6 bases). Germline-derived CDR1 and CDR2 are SGHTA and FQGNSA. V dropped 5 bases and J dropped 3 bases, with 14 bases sitting between them. There are 15 residues in the CDR3. CDR3 amino acids: CASSQLTGGKNIQYF. The DNA for the CDR3 is TGTGCCAGCAGCCAACTTACCGGGGGCAAAAACATTCAGTACTTC.

This clonotype was seen repeatedly, ten times or more. This chain connects TRBV29-1 to TRBJ1-5; a weak D match, TRBD1 (6 bases). The CDR3 sequence is 13 residues long. V was clipped by 5 bases and J by 0 bases, with 8 bases between them. Germline assignment: CDR1 SQVTM and CDR2 ANQGSEA. The CDR3 sequence is CSVRQDSNQPQHF. The CDR3 nucleotides are TGCAGCGTTAGACAGGATAGCAATCAGCCCCAGCATTTT. The entire variable domain, with the rest obtained from reference TRBV29-1 and TRBJ1-5, is as follows: SAVISQKPSRDICQRGTSLTIQCQVDSQVTMMFWYRQQPGQSLTLIATANQGSEATYESGFVIDKFPISRPNLTFSTLTVSNMSPEDSSIYLCSVRQDSNQPQHFGDGTRLSIL.

This clonotype was observed a handful of times. V is TRBV6-5 and J is TRBJ1-3, with D perhaps TRBD1 (5 bases). The CDR3 sequence is 15 residues long. Between the trimmed V and J ends, which lost 0 bases and 4 bases, there was a span of 10 bases. Germline V gene sequence: CDR1 MNHEY, CDR2 SVGAGI. In DNA, the CDR3 is TGTGCCAGCAGTTACTCGACGGGGACGGGAAACACCATATATTTT. Translating gives CASSYSTGTGNTIYF.

This clonotype was detected many times. The chain links TRBV15 to TRBJ2-5; D is possibly TRBD2 (5 bases). CDR1 is LNHNV, CDR2 YYDKDF, per germline (reference sequence). Trimming took 9 bases from V and 2 from J, leaving 13 bases between them. The CDR3 contains 13 residues. Here the CDR3 reads CATARTRQETQYF. The CDR3 nucleotides read TGTGCCACAGCCCGGACTCGGCAAGAGACCCAGTACTTC.

The chain has TRBV20-1 and TRBJ2-5; D perhaps matches TRBD1 (6 bases). Germline V gives CDR1 DFQATT, CDR2 SNEGSKA (reference sequence). V was shortened by 4 bases and J by 5 bases, with 17 bases between the two germline ends. This CDR3 is 14 amino acids long. CDR3 in DNA: TGCAGTGCTAACCGGGACAATATGTTGGAGACCCAGTACTTC. Translation: CSANRDNMLETQYF.

This clonotype was seen repeatedly, ten times or more. V and J are TRBV5-1 and TRBJ1-2, with D possibly matching TRBD1 (6 bases). Per the germline V gene, CDR1 is SGHRS and CDR2 is YFSETQ. The CDR3 consists of 17 residues. The V end lost 5 bases, the J end lost 0 bases, and 20 bases lay between the germline ends. DNA for the CDR3: TGCGCCAGCAGACCGGGTCAGGGGCTTCGGTCTAACTATGGCTACACCTTC. It codes for CASRPGQGLRSNYGYTF.

This clonotype was recorded many times. CDR3 coding DNA: TGTGCCTGGAGTGTACGAGGTGCCGATTCACCCCTCCACTTT. Translated: CAWSVRGADSPLHF. The chain is built from TRBV30 and TRBJ1-6, with no clear D. The CDR3 loop spans 14 amino acids. Germline lookup yields CDR1 GTSNPN and CDR2 SVGIG (reference sequence). V was trimmed by 0 bases and J by 8 bases, leaving 11 bases between them. The entire variable domain, with the rest obtained from reference TRBV30 and TRBJ1-6, is as follows: SQTIHQWPATLVQPVGSPLSLECTVEGTSNPNLYWYRQAAGRGLQLLFYSVGIGQISSEVPQNLSASRPQDRQFILSSKKLLLSDSGFYLCAWSVRGADSPLHFGNGTRLTVT.

This clonotype was seen more than once but under ten times. This chain connects TRBV5-6 to TRBJ2-5; D is possibly TRBD1 or TRBD2 (5 bases each). The CDR3 extends over 16 amino acids. CDR1 is SGHDT, CDR2 YYEEEE, per germline. The V end lost 1 base, the J end lost 1 base, and 14 bases lay between the germline ends. CDR3 protein: CASSLSGLGVQETQYF. CDR3 DNA sequence: TGTGCCAGCAGCTTGTCGGGTTTGGGGGTCCAAGAGACCCAGTACTTC.

Ten or more counts support this clonotype. The rearrangement joins TRBV7-8 to TRBJ2-4; TRBD1 agrees at 7 bases. The germline gives CDR1 SGHVS, CDR2 FQNEAQ. The CDR3 length is 16 residues. Losses at the gene ends were 0 bases for V and 7 bases for J; bases not matched to a gene: 9. The chain's CDR3 is CASSLAPGQRGNIQYF. The CDR3 region has the DNA TGTGCCAGCAGCTTAGCACCGGGACAGAGGGGGAACATTCAGTACTTC. The complete variable domain, with remaining parts taken from reference TRBV7-8 and TRBJ2-4, reads GAGVSQSPRYKVAKRGQDVALRCDPISGHVSLFWYQQALGQGPEFLTYFQNEAQLDKSGLPSDRFFAERPEGSVSTLKIQRTQQEDSAVYLCASSLAPGQRGNIQYFGAGTRLSVL.